This is a list of T cell receptor beta chains from one sample in a study of CD8 T cells in ankylosing spondylitis. TCRdb re-called the 5' RACE reads through MiXCR, storing one row per CDR3 protein. Of hundreds of thousands of distinct CDR3 sequences listed, roughly 12% are singletons. The sample comprised blood, either unsorted or a sorted T cell fraction (not recorded which). These TCRs come from a male donor with ankylosing spondylitis. Each CDR3 is given without its conserved first and last residue.

j_gene: TRBJ2-1
v_gene: TRBV20-1
CDR3aa: SAGWTSGRSGQF

j_gene: TRBJ2-1
v_gene: TRBV7-8
CDR3aa: ASSLTALAGVTDEQF

j_gene: TRBJ2-3
v_gene: TRBV4-3
CDR3aa: ASSQDPQNGGTDTQY

j_gene: TRBJ2-7
v_gene: TRBV14
CDR3aa: ASSLYMGLNEQY

j_gene: TRBJ1-3
v_gene: TRBV12-3/TRBV12-4
CDR3aa: ASSLMDSFPGNTIY

j_gene: TRBJ1-1
v_gene: TRBV5-1
CDR3aa: ASSLGREEAF

j_gene: TRBJ1-1
v_gene: TRBV6-1
CDR3aa: ASRRGGHTEAF

j_gene: TRBJ2-5
v_gene: TRBV30
CDR3aa: AWSLGVGSETQY

j_gene: TRBJ2-1
v_gene: TRBV12-5
CDR3aa: ASGVTSGGLNEQF

j_gene: TRBJ2-6
v_gene: TRBV5-1
CDR3aa: ASRQVPTPGANVLT

j_gene: TRBJ2-3
v_gene: TRBV6-1
CDR3aa: ASSEVVRGELD

j_gene: TRBJ2-2
v_gene: TRBV7-9
CDR3aa: ASSLSSGGAGELF

j_gene: TRBJ1-4
v_gene: TRBV20-1
CDR3aa: SAIQGAGEKLF

j_gene: TRBJ2-1
v_gene: TRBV27
CDR3aa: ASSSPGQAYNEQF

j_gene: TRBJ2-3
v_gene: TRBV24-1
CDR3aa: ATSEAGGTQY

j_gene: TRBJ2-3
v_gene: TRBV28
CDR3aa: ASSSYLTDTQY

j_gene: TRBJ2-3
v_gene: TRBV5-4
CDR3aa: ASSLEAGGSDTQY

j_gene: TRBJ2-1
v_gene: TRBV5-5
CDR3aa: ASSLGSLSYNEQF

j_gene: TRBJ1-3
v_gene: TRBV5-1
CDR3aa: ASSRRDSGNTIY

j_gene: TRBJ2-1
v_gene: TRBV9
CDR3aa: ASSVSAGAIYNEQF

j_gene: TRBJ2-1
v_gene: TRBV5-5
CDR3aa: ASSPGQGALDEQF

j_gene: TRBJ2-2
v_gene: TRBV25-1
CDR3aa: ASSDPRGSGGELF

j_gene: TRBJ2-7
v_gene: TRBV5-1
CDR3aa: ASSTGQGYEQY

j_gene: TRBJ2-1
v_gene: TRBV27
CDR3aa: ASSTGRGSYNEQF

j_gene: TRBJ2-1
v_gene: TRBV5-1
CDR3aa: ASSTDTGAYNEQF

j_gene: TRBJ2-1
v_gene: TRBV20-1
CDR3aa: SARTTSGRYNEQF

j_gene: TRBJ2-5
v_gene: TRBV29-1
CDR3aa: SFLGETQY

j_gene: TRBJ2-7
v_gene: TRBV7-2
CDR3aa: ASSNYGIYEQY

j_gene: TRBJ1-5
v_gene: TRBV21-1
CDR3aa: ASSKVRGFCNQPQH

j_gene: TRBJ2-5
v_gene: TRBV24-1
CDR3aa: ATSDATSLRETQY

j_gene: TRBJ2-3
v_gene: TRBV6-5
CDR3aa: ASSLWGRTDTQY

j_gene: TRBJ2-7
v_gene: TRBV5-1
CDR3aa: ASSFGGLTSYEQY

j_gene: TRBJ2-3
v_gene: TRBV20-1
CDR3aa: SARRSSGEDTQY

j_gene: TRBJ1-5
v_gene: TRBV4-2
CDR3aa: ASSPTGKPQPQH